Sequencing of this T cell receptor beta chain was carried out in a study of shared clonotypes between healthy human individuals. Study-wide results and caveats: Some naive CD4 clonotypes, 4% to 6%, turned up in common across several donors.

The germline CDR1 and CDR2 sequences are LNHDA and SQIVND (reference sequence). This CDR3 spans 14 amino acids. Deletions cut 5 bases from V and 3 bases from J, with 13 bases between. Each subset's genomic DNA was shared equally among a number of immunoSEQ plates. The data were produced by immunoSEQ multiplex PCR, yet TCRdb's version contains in-frame clones alone and is incomplete. The sample has some 2,500,000 clones, approximately 93% seen once; the top ten hold approximately 0.36%. Concerning this clone: As yet, its antigen is unknown.

Specimen: naive CD4+ T cells from PBMCs. Subset denoted: CD45RA+ positively selected. The rearrangement uses TRBV19 and TRBJ1-1; weak D call: TRBD1 (6 bases). The sequence derives from a man aged 18 to 30 in good health. Some clones in this sample may be carry-over from other donors' samples. In DNA form, the CDR3 reads TGTGCCAGTAGTTCGAAGACAGGACACACTGAAGCTTTCTTT. This encodes CASSSKTGHTEAFF.